The T cell receptor (beta chain) described here comes from a study of Tregs in tolerant kidney transplant recipients. V was cut by 3 bases and J by 4 bases, with 18 bases left in between. Germline CDR1 reads MGHRA; CDR2 reads YSYEKL. The CDR3 covers 16 residues. Mixed chimerism was transient after nonmyeloablative marrow transplants from related graft donors. The method was immunoSEQ multiplex PCR; TCRdb's version includes in-frame clones alone and lacks a portion of them. The repertoire includes about 81,000 clones, around 90% of them detected once, and approximately 1.4% sits in the top ten. The clonotype comes from a human patient who received a combined kidney and bone marrow transplant. The graft donor may have contributed some T cells. This chain links TRBV4-1 with TRBJ2-5; a possible D gene is TRBD2 (6 bases). This specimen was CD4+ T cells from blood (PBMCs), taken 24 months after the transplant. The CDR3: CASSQGSTNGGETQYF. The CDR3 coding sequence is TGCGCCAGCAGCCAGGGCAGCACCAACGGGGGAGAGACCCAGTACTTC.